This T cell receptor beta chain was sequenced for a study of blood T cell repertoires in COVID-19. Overall study context: Acute-phase and convalescent COVID-19 samples originated in the United States, Italy and Spain. The analysed material was cDNA or gDNA that came from T cells, B-cell-depleted T cells, or PBMCs.

Original methodology: It was from reference gene primer amplification that nucleated cell counts were estimated. Profiling relied on immunoSEQ multiplex PCR, and the TCRdb table lists in-frame clones only, not all of them. The DNA was the basis for D and trimming; V, J and clone size are from that table. The sample has about 130,000 clones; more than 70% are singletons. This receptor was identified in a man in his fifties with acute or convalescent COVID-19. Sequencing was carried out using peripheral blood.

The CDR3 region is CASGGLDTEAFF. The CDR3, as DNA: TGTGCCAGCGGGGGACTCGACACTGAAGCTTTCTTT. This sequence joins TRBV6-6 and TRBJ1-1; D may be TRBD1 (5 bases). Germline V CDR1 and CDR2: MNHNY, SVGAGI (reference sequence). The CDR3 loop spans 12 amino acids. V shed 8 bases and J shed 3 bases, with 10 bases lying between them.